One T cell receptor beta chain is described in this entry. The entry originates in a study of cytomegalovirus exposure and HLA in healthy donors. PCR involved 60 Vbeta and 13 Jbeta primers. TCRdb's table, derived via immunoSEQ multiplex PCR, lists solely in-frame clones and lacks some. The sample shows fewer than 250,000 clones, 65% to 85% of them seen only once. Germline loops: CDR1 SGHDT, CDR2 YYEEEE. CDR3 size: 14 residues. With 4 bases removed from V and 6 bases from J, the gap between germline ends came to 17 bases. The rearrangement links TRBV5-6 to TRBJ2-7, with D possibly matching TRBD2 (5 bases). The source material was PBMCs. The receptor was isolated from a man aged 18 to 30 in good health and CMV-seronegative. The CDR3 region has the DNA TGTGCCAGCAGCCGGACTGACGCCGTGTTCGAGCAGTACTTC. It yields the protein CASSRTDAVFEQYF.